The 18 T cell receptor beta chains reported below all come from one sample, sequenced in a study of T-cell memory formation after mild COVID-19. TCRdb independently ran MiXCR on the 5' RACE reads; one entry per CDR3 protein. The sample carries 550,000 to 700,000 distinct CDR3 sequences, roughly 17% recorded once. The material sequenced was PBMCs or a T cell subset sorted from them (not recorded which). All receptors come from an adult woman who had mild COVID-19 (a few samples of this study predate the infection). Cell type and time point are not known.

The genes are TRBV28 and TRBJ1-1; no firm D call. The germline CDR1 and CDR2 sequences are MDHEN and SYDVKM. V lost 7 bases and J 1 base, leaving 10 bases between the germline ends. The CDR3 is 13 residues long. The CDR3 DNA reads TGTGCCAGCAAATCGGGTAAGAACACTGAAGCTTTCTTT. As protein: CASKSGKNTEAFF.

In its sample, this clonotype was seen a few times. The chain combines TRBV12-3 or TRBV12-4 with TRBJ2-7; D perhaps matches TRBD1 (6 bases). The V end lost 4 bases, the J end lost 4 bases, and 20 bases lay between the germline ends. The CDR3 consists of 16 residues. The CDR3, as DNA: TGTGCCAGCAGTTACACAGGGTACCGGAATCTGTACGAGCAGTACTTC. Translated, it gives CASSYTGYRNLYEQYF.

V is TRBV11-1 and J is TRBJ2-1, with D maybe TRBD2 (6 bases). The V end lost 1 base, the J end lost 6 bases, and 10 bases lay between the germline ends. The CDR3 runs to 14 residues. Germline CDR1 reads SGHAT; CDR2 reads FQDESV (reference sequence). For the CDR3, the DNA is TGTGCCAGCAGCTTAGGCCCTAGCGCCAATGAGCAGTTCTTC. Protein product: CASSLGPSANEQFF.

V is TRBV3-1 and J is TRBJ2-1; TRBD1 matches 7 bases. The CDR3 contains 12 residues. CDR1 is LGHDT, CDR2 YNNKEL, per germline (reference sequence). With 6 bases clipped from V and 10 bases from J, the junction kept 6 bases outside the gene matches. The CDR3 loop reads CASSFDRVEQFF. The CDR3 coding sequence is TGTGCCAGCAGTTTCGACAGGGTCGAGCAGTTCTTC.

This clonotype was detected only a few times. The J gene is TRBJ2-5, the V gene TRBV15, with D uncertain. The CDR3 spans 16 residues. The germline CDR1 and CDR2 sequences are LNHNV and YYDKDF (reference sequence). V lost 0 bases and J lost 5, with 16 bases in between. The CDR3 region has the DNA TGTGCCACCAGCAGAGACGAAGGAGAGGCCACGGAGACCCAGTACTTC. Protein sequence: CATSRDEGEATETQYF.

The V and J genes are TRBV5-1 and TRBJ2-7, with a weak D call TRBD1 (5 bases). The V end lost 3 bases, the J end lost 1 base, and 11 bases lay between the germline ends. Germline CDR1 and CDR2: SGHRS and YFSETQ. This CDR3 has 14 amino acids. Here the CDR3 reads CASSSNQGSYEQYF. In nucleotides, the CDR3 is TGCGCCAGCAGCTCGAATCAGGGATCCTACGAGCAGTACTTC. The entire variable domain, with the rest obtained from reference TRBV5-1 and TRBJ2-7, is as follows: KAGVTQTPRYLIKTRGQQVTLSCSPISGHRSVSWYQQTPGQGLQFLFEYFSETQRNKGNFPGRFSGRQFSNSRSEMNVSTLELGDSALYLCASSSNQGSYEQYFGPGTRLTVT.

The chain joins TRBV25-1 to TRBJ2-5, with a weak D call TRBD2 (7 bases). This CDR3 is built from 14 residues. Germline loops: CDR1 MGHDK, CDR2 SYGVNS. V was trimmed by 3 bases and J by 4 bases, leaving 12 bases between them. The CDR3 DNA reads TGTGCCAGCAGTGATACAGGGAGGGTAGAGACCCAGTACTTC. This encodes CASSDTGRVETQYF.

This clonotype was found a few times. CDR3 sequence: CASSRPRRFGDTGELFF. The CDR3, as DNA: TGTGCCAGCAGCCGACCCAGGAGGTTCGGGGACACCGGGGAGCTGTTTTTT. The chain combines TRBV11-2 with TRBJ2-2; D perhaps matches TRBD2 (5 bases). This CDR3 is built from 17 residues. Germline CDR1 is SGHAT and CDR2 is FQNNGV. Trimming pared 5 bases from V and 3 bases from J, leaving 19 bases between.

The chain joins TRBV3-1 to TRBJ1-2; perhaps TRBD1 as D (6 bases). The V and J ends lost 3 bases and 5 bases respectively, with 22 bases between them. Germline CDR1 and CDR2: LGHDT and YNNKEL (reference sequence). This CDR3 comprises 17 residues. The CDR3 protein is CASSHSTDRKYGYGYTF. CDR3 in DNA: TGTGCCAGCAGCCACTCAACGGACAGAAAATATGGATATGGCTACACCTTC.

The chain links TRBV18 to TRBJ2-1; unclear D gene. Trimming pared 3 bases from V and 11 bases from J, leaving 20 bases between. CDR1 and CDR2 from the germline V gene are KGHSH and LQKENI. The CDR3 spans 15 residues. CDR3 residues: CASSPYERRLDKQFF. CDR3 in DNA: TGTGCCAGCTCACCGTACGAGAGGCGGCTTGACAAGCAGTTCTTC. The full variable domain, with the rest looked up from reference TRBV18 and TRBJ2-1, is NAGVMQNPRHLVRRRGQEARLRCSPMKGHSHVYWYRQLPEEGLKFMVYLQKENIIDESGMPKERFSAEFPKEGPSILRIQQVVRGDSAAYFCASSPYERRLDKQFFGPGTRLTVL.

The sample holds many counts of this clonotype. V usage is TRBV25-1 and J usage is TRBJ2-7, with D uncertain. Trimming took off 4 bases at V and 0 bases at J, with 4 bases between the two ends. CDR3 length: 12 residues. Germline assignment: CDR1 MGHDK and CDR2 SYGVNS. The CDR3 region is CASSASSYEQYF. The CDR3 DNA follows: TGTGCCAGCAGTGCCAGCTCCTACGAGCAGTACTTC.

This clonotype has a handful of counts. The chain couples TRBV5-6 to TRBJ1-2; D may be TRBD1 (6 bases). The CDR3 runs to 15 residues. Germline loops: CDR1 SGHDT, CDR2 YYEEEE. Trimming pared 5 bases from V and 4 bases from J, leaving 18 bases between. This chain's CDR3 is CASRIQGPPSYGYTF. The DNA of the CDR3 is TGTGCCAGCAGGATCCAGGGGCCTCCCTCCTATGGCTACACCTTC.

A few counts support this clonotype. The rearrangement uses TRBV15 and TRBJ1-1, with D perhaps TRBD1 (5 bases). CDR1 and CDR2 from the germline V gene are LNHNV and YYDKDF (reference sequence). The V and J ends lost 0 bases and 4 bases respectively, with 15 bases between them. The CDR3 has 16 amino acids. The DNA for the CDR3 is TGTGCCACCAGCAGAGAAGGCGGGGGAACGGCCACTGAAGCTTTCTTT. Translating gives CATSREGGGTATEAFF. Full variable domain (missing parts from reference TRBV15 and TRBJ1-1): DAMVIQNPRYQVTQFGKPVTLSCSQTLNHNVMYWYQQKSSQAPKLLFHYYDKDFNNEADTPDNFQSRRPNTSFCFLDIRSPGLGDTAMYLCATSREGGGTATEAFFGQGTRLTVV.

Only a few counts were recorded for this clonotype. V is TRBV10-3 and J is TRBJ2-7; 7 bases align to TRBD1. Germline V CDR1 and CDR2: ENHRY, SYGVKD. There are 13 residues in the CDR3. Trimming took 9 bases from V and 2 from J; bases not matched to a gene: 7. The CDR3 here is CAIPGQNPYEQYF. The CDR3 coding sequence is TGTGCCATACCGGGACAGAACCCCTACGAGCAGTACTTC.

This chain joins TRBV7-3 and TRBJ2-1, with D possibly matching TRBD2 (5 bases). Germline assignment: CDR1 SGHTA and CDR2 FQGTGA. The CDR3 runs to 16 residues. Between the trimmed V and J ends, which lost 5 bases and 0 bases, there was a span of 14 bases. Here the CDR3 reads CASSPTGLLSYNEQFF. The CDR3 nucleotides read TGTGCCAGCAGCCCTACTGGACTTCTCTCCTACAATGAGCAGTTCTTC. Combining the CDR3 with reference TRBV7-3 and TRBJ2-1 gives the whole variable domain GAGVSQTPSNKVTEKGKYVELRCDPISGHTALYWYRQSLGQGPEFLIYFQGTGAADDSGLPNDRFFAVRPEGSVSTLKIQRTERGDSAVYLCASSPTGLLSYNEQFFGPGTRLTVL.

The J gene is TRBJ2-1, the V gene TRBV6-2 or TRBV6-3, with 8 bases lining up with TRBD2. With 8 bases clipped from V and 4 bases from J, the junction kept 7 bases outside the gene matches. The length of the CDR3 is 14 residues. CDR1 is MNHEY, CDR2 SVGEGT, per germline. In DNA form, the CDR3 reads TGTGCCAGCCGGGTGGCGGGAGGATACAATGAGCAGTTCTTC. Residues: CASRVAGGYNEQFF.

This clonotype was counted only a few times. The chain carries TRBV6-5 and TRBJ1-2; TRBD1 aligns across 7 bases. Germline values: CDR1 MNHEY, CDR2 SVGAGI. With 7 bases clipped from V and 6 bases from J, the junction kept 11 bases outside the gene matches. The CDR3 extends over 14 amino acids. The CDR3: CASIRQGTRDGYTF. The DNA of the CDR3 is TGTGCCAGCATCCGACAGGGAACGAGGGATGGCTACACCTTC.

This clonotype has only a few counts. The chain links TRBV12-3 or TRBV12-4 to TRBJ2-5; 7 bases match TRBD1. This CDR3 has 16 residues. Trimming removed 6 bases from V and 5 bases from J; junction bases left unmatched: 15. CDR3 bases: TGTGCCAGCAGCCATGGCAAGGGACAGTCCGTGGAGACCCAGTACTTC. The encoded protein is CASSHGKGQSVETQYF.